The 3 T cell receptor beta chains given below trace back to one sample, sequenced in a study of CD8 T cells in ankylosing spondylitis. Broader study findings: Several highly homologous variants formed a TCR beta motif that appeared characteristic of ankylosing spondylitis blood.

For these receptors, no antigen is known. TCRdb reprocessed the 5' RACE reads with MiXCR, giving one entry per CDR3 protein. The repertoire holds about 840,000 distinct CDR3 sequences, with roughly 12% as singletons. Specimen: blood, either unsorted or a sorted T cell fraction (not recorded which). Receptors were obtained from a male donor with ankylosing spondylitis.

The rearrangement links TRBV14 to TRBJ2-2; possibly TRBD1 for D (6 bases). Trimming took 3 bases from V and 7 from J, leaving 12 bases between them. In germline, CDR1 is SGHDN, CDR2 FVKESK. This CDR3 comprises 14 residues. The CDR3: CASSHYHRVGELFF. CDR3 bases: TGTGCCAGCAGCCACTACCACAGGGTCGGGGAGCTGTTTTTT.

V gene TRBV20-1 combines with J gene TRBJ2-3; TRBD2 is a possible D gene (6 bases). V was shortened by 0 bases and J by 3 bases, with 16 bases between the two germline ends. The CDR3 has 16 amino acids. Germline CDR1 DFQATT, CDR2 SNEGSKA (reference sequence). The CDR3 sequence: CSARDRRGGLTDTQYF. As DNA, the CDR3 is TGCAGTGCTAGAGATAGGAGGGGAGGATTAACAGATACGCAGTATTTT.

This clonotype was observed once. A much larger clone sits a single nucleotide away, making a read error possible. This sequence joins TRBV11-2 and TRBJ1-3; D is ambiguous. V gave up 4 bases and J gave up 0 bases, with 7 bases separating them. Germline V lookup: CDR1 SGHAT, CDR2 FQNNGV. The CDR3 runs 14 residues. The CDR3 protein is CASSSTSSGNTIYF. The CDR3 DNA reads TGTGCCAGCAGCTCGACCAGCTCTGGAAACACCATATATTTT. Variable domain in full (rest from reference TRBV11-2 and TRBJ1-3): EAGVAQSPRYKIIEKRQSVAFWCNPISGHATLYWYQQILGQGPKLLIQFQNNGVVDDSQLPKDRFSAERLKGVDSTLKIQPAKLEDSAVYLCASSSTSSGNTIYFGEGSWLTVV.